Listed here are 31 T cell receptor beta chains from one sample, sequenced in a study of cytomegalovirus exposure and HLA in healthy donors (dated by TCRdb to about 2017). The library was prepared using the immunoSEQ multiplex PCR assay. Imported from immuneACCESS, the table was reduced by TCRdb to in-frame sequences with V and J called. These copies leave out some clones; in studies compared against another copy, an unresolved V gene accounts for under half, and the cause of the remainder is not known. The sample profile shows 130,000 to 150,000 clones; about 91% of them were found once. The ten most abundant clones make up 7.9% of the sample. Sequencing input: PBMCs. These receptors all come from a woman younger than 35 in good health and CMV-seropositive.

The chain employs TRBV6-5 and TRBJ1-3; D remains unclear. Germline CDR1 MNHEY, CDR2 SVGAGI. The CDR3 extends over 16 amino acids. Between the trimmed V and J ends, which lost 0 bases and 7 bases, there was a span of 16 bases. The CDR3 region is CASSYSGRSPGNTIYF. The CDR3 DNA reads TGTGCCAGCAGTTACTCCGGACGGTCCCCGGGGAACACCATATATTTT.

The chain combines TRBV7-2 with TRBJ2-1; D not resolved. Germline V gene lookup returns CDR1 SGHTA and CDR2 FQGNSA. This CDR3 is 11 amino acids long. The V end lost 5 bases, the J end lost 8 bases, and 7 bases lay between the germline ends. DNA for the CDR3: TGTGCCAGCAGCAACGGGTATGAGCAGTTCTTC. Its protein is CASSNGYEQFF. Full variable domain (remainder filled in from reference TRBV7-2 and TRBJ2-1): GAGVSQSPSNKVTEKGKDVELRCDPISGHTALYWYRQSLGQGLEFLIYFQGNSAPDKSGLPSDRFSAERTGGSVSTLTIQRTQQEDSAVYLCASSNGYEQFFGPGTRLTVL.

J is TRBJ1-5 and V is TRBV23-1; maybe TRBD1 (5 bases). TRBV23-1 is annotated as an ORF whose role is uncertain. Trimming left V 0 bases short and J 0 bases short, with 9 bases between. This CDR3 comprises 16 residues. In DNA, the CDR3 is TGCGCCAGCAGTCAATCGACAGCAGATAGCAATCAGCCCCAGCATTTT. Its protein product is CASSQSTADSNQPQHF.

This chain uses TRBV6-6 with TRBJ2-2; 7 bases are a match to TRBD1. This CDR3 is 15 amino acids long. Per germline, CDR1 MNHNY and CDR2 SVGAGI (reference sequence). The V gene end was trimmed by 7 bases and the J gene end by 3 bases; junction bases not matched to a gene: 8. The CDR3 region is CASTEGTVDTGELFF. CDR3 nucleotide sequence: TGTGCCAGCACCGAAGGGACAGTTGACACCGGGGAGCTGTTTTTT.

The chain has TRBV7-2 and TRBJ2-7, with TRBD2 matching 9 bases. Per germline, CDR1 SGHTA and CDR2 FQGNSA. V shed 3 bases, J shed 2 bases, and the junction held 2 bases outside the gene matches. This CDR3 has 14 residues. The CDR3 spells CASSFGGGAYEQYF. The CDR3 DNA reads TGTGCCAGCAGCTTTGGCGGGGGGGCCTACGAGCAGTACTTC.

V is TRBV2 and J is TRBJ2-3; possible D gene TRBD2, 5 bases. This CDR3 has 15 amino acids. Per germline, CDR1 SNHLY and CDR2 FYNNEI. V lost 6 bases and J lost 2, with 15 bases in between. CDR3: CASSWRTRSTDTQYF. DNA of the CDR3: TGTGCCAGCAGCTGGAGGACTCGTTCCACAGATACGCAGTATTTT. The full variable domain, with the rest looked up from reference TRBV2 and TRBJ2-3, is EPEVTQTPSHQVTQMGQEVILRCVPISNHLYFYWYRQILGQKVEFLVSFYNNEISEKSEIFDDQFSVERPDGSNFTLKIRSTKLEDSAMYFCASSWRTRSTDTQYFGPGTRLTVL.

CDR3: CASSVGLAGLNTGELFF. CDR3 nucleotide sequence: TGTGCCAGCAGCGTCGGACTAGCGGGGCTTAACACCGGGGAGCTGTTTTTT. The J gene is TRBJ2-2, the V gene TRBV13, with 12 positions matching TRBD2. The germline V gene encodes CDR1 PRHDT and CDR2 FYEKMQ (reference sequence). The CDR3 totals 17 residues. V lost 5 bases, J lost 2 bases, and 6 bases stayed unmatched.

The CDR3 here is CASRLIRDRTHEQYF. The CDR3 region has the DNA TGTGCCAGCAGGCTAATCCGGGACAGGACCCACGAGCAGTACTTC. This sequence joins TRBV27 and TRBJ2-7, with 8 positions matching TRBD1. CDR3 length: 15 residues. Germline V gene data show CDR1 as MNHEY and CDR2 as SMNVEV (reference sequence). V dropped 6 bases and J dropped 5; count of bases not matched to a gene: 12.

V usage is TRBV5-1 and J usage is TRBJ2-5; 10 positions agree with TRBD1. CDR1 is SGHRS, CDR2 YFSETQ, per germline. J was trimmed by 5 bases and V by 3 bases; bases with no gene match: 10. This CDR3 comprises 16 residues. This chain's CDR3 is CASSSGGQGNGETQYF. The CDR3 region has the DNA TGCGCCAGCAGCTCGGGGGGACAGGGGAATGGGGAGACCCAGTACTTC.

CDR3: CASSLVASGGKTQYF. The CDR3, as DNA: TGTGCCAGCAGTTTAGTGGCTAGCGGGGGTAAGACCCAGTACTTC. The chain has TRBV27 and TRBJ2-5; 10 nucleotides match TRBD2. CDR1 MNHEY and CDR2 SMNVEV come from the germline V gene (reference sequence). The CDR3 runs 15 residues. V trimming: 2 bases; J trimming: 6 bases; junction bases outside the gene matches: 6.

DNA of the CDR3: TGTGCCAGTAGCCGGACAGCTTATAATTCACCCCTCCACTTT. It codes for CASSRTAYNSPLHF. The gene calls are TRBV19 and TRBJ1-6, with TRBD1 as a possible D gene (6 bases). Germline V gives CDR1 LNHDA, CDR2 SQIVND (reference sequence). The ends were cut back, 6 bases at V and 4 bases at J, with 10 bases in the middle. The CDR3 spans 14 residues.

This chain connects TRBV27 to TRBJ1-4; D possibly corresponds to TRBD1 (6 bases). V was pared by 5 bases and J by 11 bases, with 12 bases between. The CDR3 runs 12 residues. Germline CDR1 and CDR2: MNHEY and SMNVEV (reference sequence). In DNA, the CDR3 is TGTGCCAGCAGTACCTCAGGGGTCAAACTGTTTTTT. This translates into CASSTSGVKLFF.

This clone was picked up one time. Written as DNA, the CDR3 is TGCGCCAGCAGCACACGTCCGGGTTCTGGAAACACCATATATTTT. Encoded protein: CASSTRPGSGNTIYF. The chain joins TRBV4-3 to TRBJ1-3; D remains unclear. V lost 5 bases and J lost 1, with 12 bases in between. Germline values: CDR1 LGHNA, CDR2 YSLEER. The CDR3 spans 15 residues.

This sequence joins TRBV29-1 and TRBJ2-7; D remains unclear. CDR3 length equals 13 residues. Germline CDR1 and CDR2: SQVTM and ANQGSEA. Trimming removed 8 bases at V and 2 bases at J, with 16 bases between. The CDR3 nucleotides are TGCAGCACCTTAGCCTCCCCTACCTACGAGCAGTACTTC. This translates into CSTLASPTYEQYF.

This clone occurred once. The CDR3 is CASSLFWTGYNHQPQHF. Written as DNA, the CDR3 is TGTGCCAGCAGTTTGTTTTGGACAGGGTATAACCATCAGCCCCAGCATTTT. This chain connects TRBV28 to TRBJ1-5; 8 positions match TRBD1. The CDR3 contains 17 residues. The trim removed 3 bases at V and 5 bases at J, leaving 12 bases unmatched. Germline values: CDR1 MDHEN, CDR2 SYDVKM.

The chain employs TRBV28 and TRBJ2-1; 8 bases agree with TRBD2. Losses at the gene ends were 8 bases for V and 6 bases for J; bases not matched to a gene: 18. This CDR3 is 17 amino acids long. Germline loops: CDR1 MDHEN, CDR2 SYDVKM. The CDR3 region has the DNA TGTGCCAGCGTCAAACGGGCTAGCGGGCTGAGACGCAATGAGCAGTTCTTC. As protein: CASVKRASGLRRNEQFF.

The chain recombines TRBV4-2 with TRBJ2-3; perhaps TRBD2 as D (6 bases). V lost 0 bases to trimming and J lost 0 bases, with 19 bases between them. Looked up from germline, CDR1 is LGHNA and CDR2 is YNFKEQ. This CDR3 region has 19 residues. The CDR3: CASSQDIGSGVTSTDTQYF. In DNA form, the CDR3 reads TGTGCCAGCAGCCAAGATATAGGTAGCGGCGTCACTAGCACAGATACGCAGTATTTT.

V gene TRBV9 combines with J gene TRBJ1-1, with unresolved D. V was trimmed by 5 bases and J by 4 bases, leaving 12 bases between them. This CDR3 is 13 amino acids long. The germline gives CDR1 SGDLS, CDR2 YYNGEE. This CDR3 is CASREVIGTEAFF. CDR3 bases: TGTGCCAGCAGGGAGGTAATAGGCACTGAAGCTTTCTTT.

This clone was observed a few times. The J gene is TRBJ1-5, the V gene TRBV25-1; 7 bases agree with TRBD1. The CDR3 sequence is 15 residues long. In germline, CDR1 is MGHDK, CDR2 SYGVNS. V gave up 3 bases and J gave up 2 bases; unmatched junction bases: 4. CDR3 DNA: TGTGCCAGCAGTGAGGGTGACAGGGGCAATCAGCCCCAGCATTTT. Translating gives CASSEGDRGNQPQHF.

V is TRBV5-1 and J is TRBJ2-3, with D uncertain. CDR1 and CDR2 from the germline V gene are SGHRS and YFSETQ. CDR3 length: 13 amino acids. V lost 2 bases and J lost 2, with 6 bases in between. The CDR3: CASSFDSTDTQYF. CDR3 sequence (DNA): TGCGCCAGCAGCTTCGACTCCACAGATACGCAGTATTTT.

The rearrangement uses TRBV30 and TRBJ2-7, with 10 bases matching TRBD1. Germline V gives CDR1 GTSNPN, CDR2 SVGIG (reference sequence). This CDR3 comprises 17 residues. V gave up 0 bases and J gave up 1 base; unmatched junction bases: 9. The CDR3 DNA sequence: TGTGCCTGGAGTGTACTAGGGTGGACAGGGGGGTCCTACGAGCAGTACTTC. Residues: CAWSVLGWTGGSYEQYF.

The J gene is TRBJ2-5, the V gene TRBV28, with TRBD1 matching 9 bases. The CDR3 has 15 amino acids. The V gene's germline CDR1 is MDHEN and CDR2 SYDVKM. After removal of 6 bases from V and 4 bases from J, the junction contained 9 bases not matched to a gene. Here the CDR3 DNA reads TGTGCCAGCAGATGGACAGGGGCGACCGCAGAGACCCAGTACTTC. It is translated as CASRWTGATAETQYF. Full variable domain (outside the CDR3, taken from reference TRBV28 and TRBJ2-5): DVKVTQSSRYLVKRTGEKVFLECVQDMDHENMFWYRQDPGLGLRLIYFSYDVKMKEKGDIPEGYSVSREKKERFSLILESASTNQTSMYLCASRWTGATAETQYFGPGTRLLVL.

The genes are TRBV5-6 and TRBJ2-7; D not certain. The V gene lost 2 bases and the J gene lost 0 bases, with 18 bases spanning the gap. Germline V CDR1 and CDR2: SGHDT, YYEEEE. The CDR3 covers 17 residues. CDR3 sequence (DNA): TGTGCCAGCAGCTTTCGGTCGGCTCCGACATACTCCTACGAGCAGTACTTC. It is translated as CASSFRSAPTYSYEQYF. The full variable domain, its missing parts supplied by reference TRBV5-6 and TRBJ2-7, is DAGVTQSPTHLIKTRGQQVTLRCSPKSGHDTVSWYQQALGQGPQFIFQYYEEEERQRGNFPDRFSGHQFPNYSSELNVNALLLGDSALYLCASSFRSAPTYSYEQYFGPGTRLTVT.

The J gene is TRBJ2-7, the V gene TRBV9, with D perhaps matching TRBD2 (7 bases). Germline values: CDR1 SGDLS, CDR2 YYNGEE. Trimming left V 0 bases short and J 6 bases short, with 13 bases between. The CDR3 loop spans 14 amino acids. The CDR3 spells CASSVGTGGFEQYF. DNA of the CDR3: TGTGCCAGCAGCGTAGGAACGGGGGGCTTCGAGCAGTACTTC.

J is TRBJ2-7 and V is TRBV9; tentatively, D is TRBD2 (6 bases). V lost 3 bases and J lost 2, with 12 bases in between. The CDR3 runs to 14 residues. Germline V gene data show CDR1 as SGDLS and CDR2 as YYNGEE. The DNA of the CDR3 is TGTGCCAGCAGCGAGGCTAGCGTAGCCTACGAGCAGTACTTC. It specifies CASSEASVAYEQYF.

This chain uses TRBV6-1 with TRBJ2-3; D may be TRBD1 (6 bases). Germline V CDR1 and CDR2: MNHNS, SASEGT. The CDR3 covers 14 residues. Trimming removed 3 bases from V and 6 bases from J, with 13 bases in between. The CDR3 loop reads CASSDSLGADTQYF. CDR3 DNA: TGTGCCAGCAGTGATAGTTTGGGGGCGGATACGCAGTATTTT.

The chain uses TRBV7-9 and TRBJ1-6, with D unresolved. Germline values: CDR1 SEHNR, CDR2 FQNEAQ (reference sequence). V lost 3 bases and J lost 0, with 9 bases in between. The CDR3 is made up of 16 amino acids. CDR3 protein: CASSFAASSYNSPLHF. The CDR3 DNA sequence: TGTGCCAGCAGCTTTGCAGCGAGCTCCTATAATTCACCCCTCCACTTT.

The V call is TRBV5-4, the J call TRBJ2-5; 10 bases are shared with TRBD2. Germline lookup yields CDR1 SGHNT and CDR2 YYREEE (reference sequence). This CDR3 contains 14 residues. V gave up 4 bases and J gave up 5 bases; unmatched junction bases: 5. The CDR3 region has the DNA TGTGCCAGCAGCCCCGCACTAGCGGGGGAGACCCAGTACTTC. Protein sequence: CASSPALAGETQYF.

The rearrangement joins TRBV5-1 to TRBJ1-1; tentatively, D is TRBD1 (5 bases). CDR3 length equals 14 residues. The germline gives CDR1 SGHRS, CDR2 YFSETQ. Trimming left V 4 bases short and J 0 bases short, with 10 bases between. In DNA form, the CDR3 reads TGCGCCAGCAGCGCAGGGTGGATGAACACTGAAGCTTTCTTT. Residues: CASSAGWMNTEAFF.

The rearrangement joins TRBV7-9 to TRBJ1-6, with TRBD1 as a possible D gene (5 bases). This CDR3 is 15 amino acids long. The germline V gene has CDR1 SEHNR and CDR2 FQNEAQ (reference sequence). The V end was cut by 6 bases, the J end by 5 bases, with 14 bases between. The CDR3 sequence is CASRPSRAHNSPLHF. The CDR3 coding sequence is TGTGCCAGCAGACCGTCCAGGGCGCATAATTCACCCCTCCACTTT.

This chain links TRBV28 with TRBJ2-3, with a weak D call TRBD2 (6 bases). Trimming removed 5 bases at V and 0 bases at J, with 21 bases between. Germline assignment: CDR1 MDHEN and CDR2 SYDVKM. This CDR3 has 18 amino acids. This CDR3 is CASSETGRWGKSTDTQYF. CDR3 nucleotides: TGTGCCAGCAGTGAAACGGGGAGGTGGGGAAAAAGCACAGATACGCAGTATTTT.